This TCR beta chain was recovered during a study of PD-1 blockade in classical Hodgkin lymphoma. Study-wide points: Newly diagnosed patients had baseline TCR diversity that was reportedly lower than that of healthy donors. At C4D1, TCR diversity had climbed significantly for CD4+ cells, though not for CD8+ cells.

The repertoire was sequenced with immunoSEQ multiplex PCR; TCRdb's copy has only in-frame clones and lacks some. The sample includes 20,000 to 25,000 clones, 80% seen only once; the top ten take around 7.2%. Germline V gene data show CDR1 as MNHEY and CDR2 as SMNVEV (reference sequence). V gave up 4 bases and J gave up 0 bases, with 5 bases separating them. The CDR3 is 13 residues long. The sample's time point: cycle 4 day 1 (C4D1), after 5 to 7 weeks of nivolumab. Every patient relapsed after autologous stem cell transplantation, and brentuximab vedotin exposure varied. The patients, who had relapsed/refractory classical Hodgkin lymphoma, achieved best responses of complete response, partial response or progressive disease. This clone turned up a few times. Its antigen is undetermined.

The chain employs TRBV27 and TRBJ2-3; D ambiguous. Sequencing was performed on peripheral blood mononuclear cells (PBMCs), taken before the fourth cycle of nivolumab. This receptor was identified in a human donor with classical Hodgkin lymphoma. CDR3 bases: TGTGCCAGCAGTTCCTTTAGCACAGATACGCAGTATTTT. This translates into CASSSFSTDTQYF.